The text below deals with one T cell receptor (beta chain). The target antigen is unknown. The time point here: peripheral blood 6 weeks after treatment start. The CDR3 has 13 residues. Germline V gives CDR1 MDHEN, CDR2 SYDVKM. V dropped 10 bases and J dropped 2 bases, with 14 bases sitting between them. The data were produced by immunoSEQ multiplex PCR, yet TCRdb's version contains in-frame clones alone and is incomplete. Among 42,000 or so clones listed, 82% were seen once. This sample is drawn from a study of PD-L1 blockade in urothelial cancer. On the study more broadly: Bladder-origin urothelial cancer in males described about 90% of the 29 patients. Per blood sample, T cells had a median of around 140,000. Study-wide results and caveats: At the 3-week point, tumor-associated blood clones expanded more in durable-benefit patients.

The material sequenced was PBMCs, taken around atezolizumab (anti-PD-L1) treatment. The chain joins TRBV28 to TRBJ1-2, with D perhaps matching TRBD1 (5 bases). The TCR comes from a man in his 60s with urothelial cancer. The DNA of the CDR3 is TGTGCCACCGGCGGGGGGGGAAACTATGGCTACACCTTC. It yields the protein CATGGGGNYGYTF.